The 15 T cell receptor beta chains below were found in one sample sequenced in a study of T cell responses to AZD1222 COVID-19 vaccine. The repertoire was sequenced with immunoSEQ multiplex PCR; TCRdb's copy has only in-frame clones and lacks some. The table lists some 200,000 clones, around 90% of them singletons. The sample consisted of peripheral blood, taken on day 0 of AZD1222 vaccination. The origin of the receptors is an adult in good health.

The chain couples TRBV2 to TRBJ1-1; a weak D match, TRBD1 (5 bases). The ends were cut back, 6 bases at V and 11 bases at J, with 13 bases in the middle. The germline V gene has CDR1 SNHLY and CDR2 FYNNEI. The CDR3 spans 11 residues. The DNA of the CDR3 is TGTGCCAGCAGGGGGCCCGACCCGGCTTTCTTT. It yields the protein CASRGPDPAFF.

The genes are TRBV28 and TRBJ1-1; D is uncertain. CDR3 length: 12 residues. Germline V gives CDR1 MDHEN, CDR2 SYDVKM. Trimming cost V 7 bases and J 8 bases, with 14 bases left between them. This CDR3 is CASNFAGREAFF. CDR3 nucleotides: TGTGCCAGCAATTTCGCGGGCCGGGAAGCTTTCTTT.

This rearrangement joins TRBV18 to TRBJ2-7; possible D gene TRBD1, 6 bases. Germline V gives CDR1 KGHSH, CDR2 LQKENI. V was cut by 0 bases and J by 0 bases, with 12 bases left in between. This CDR3 comprises 16 residues. In DNA form, the CDR3 reads TGTGCCAGCTCACCACCGACAGGAGCTTTCTCCTACGAGCAGTACTTC. Encoded protein: CASSPPTGAFSYEQYF.

This clone was seen only once. The chain combines TRBV27 with TRBJ1-5, with D perhaps TRBD1 (5 bases). Germline values: CDR1 MNHEY, CDR2 SMNVEV (reference sequence). The V gene lost 4 bases and the J gene lost 3 bases, with 16 bases spanning the gap. This CDR3 region has 16 residues. The CDR3 DNA sequence: TGTGCCAGCAGTTCTCTGTCGGGACGCCCCAATCAGCCCCAGCATTTT. Encoded protein: CASSSLSGRPNQPQHF.

This chain links TRBV12-3 or TRBV12-4 with TRBJ2-7, with D unclear. The CDR3 sequence is 13 residues long. The V and J ends lost 1 base and 3 bases respectively, with 7 bases between them. The chain's CDR3 is CASSLVPDYEQYF. The CDR3 DNA reads as TGTGCCAGCAGTTTAGTACCTGACTACGAGCAGTACTTC.

The rearrangement links TRBV4-1 to TRBJ1-5; D is ambiguous. CDR1 and CDR2 from the germline V gene are MGHRA and YSYEKL. The CDR3 totals 15 residues. The V and J ends lost 0 bases and 5 bases respectively, with 11 bases between them. The CDR3 spells CASSQDINQYQPQHF. Written as DNA, the CDR3 is TGCGCCAGCAGCCAAGATATCAACCAATATCAGCCCCAGCATTTT.

The rearrangement joins TRBV27 to TRBJ1-2; no clear D gene. The V and J ends lost 3 bases and 4 bases respectively, with 18 bases between them. The length of the CDR3 is 16 residues. The germline CDR1 and CDR2 sequences are MNHEY and SMNVEV (reference sequence). The CDR3 DNA follows: TGTGCCAGCAGTTTTAAAGGGAGGGAAGTCGGCTATGGCTACACCTTC. Translation gives CASSFKGREVGYGYTF.

V gene TRBV6-6 combines with J gene TRBJ2-2; the match to TRBD2 covers 10 bases. Germline CDR1 is MNHNY and CDR2 is SVGAGI (reference sequence). The CDR3 is made up of 17 amino acids. J was trimmed by 3 bases and V by 7 bases; bases with no gene match: 11. CDR3 coding DNA: TGTGCCAGCATTCGAGGAGCGGGGGGGTCCTACACCGGGGAGCTGTTTTTT. Its translation is CASIRGAGGSYTGELFF.

The chain uses TRBV2 and TRBJ1-6; D not resolved. The CDR3 spans 14 residues. CDR1 is SNHLY, CDR2 FYNNEI, per germline. Trimming removed 1 base from V and 10 bases from J, with 11 bases in between. In nucleotides, the CDR3 is TGTGCCAGCAGTGAAGTAGGCCCACCGTCACCCCTCCACTTT. This codes for CASSEVGPPSPLHF.

The genes are TRBV6-5 and TRBJ2-7; tentative D call: TRBD1 (6 bases). The CDR3 covers 14 residues. The germline V and J ends were trimmed by 4 bases and 1 base, with 11 bases remaining between them. Germline V gene lookup returns CDR1 MNHEY and CDR2 SVGAGI. The CDR3 DNA is TGTGCCAGCAGTTCCCCCAGGGGATCCTACGAGCAGTACTTC. This encodes CASSSPRGSYEQYF.

The chain combines TRBV27 with TRBJ1-4; D might be TRBD1 (6 bases). The germline gives CDR1 MNHEY, CDR2 SMNVEV (reference sequence). The CDR3 has 15 residues. V lost 4 bases and J 0 bases, leaving 9 bases between the germline ends. The CDR3 sequence: CASSSRTATNEKLFF. In nucleotides, the CDR3 is TGTGCCAGCAGTTCCCGGACAGCAACTAATGAAAAACTGTTTTTT.

This rearrangement joins TRBV27 to TRBJ2-7; D unresolved. CDR3 length: 14 residues. V was cut by 3 bases and J by 7 bases, with 16 bases left in between. Germline-derived CDR1 and CDR2 are MNHEY and SMNVEV (reference sequence). The CDR3 sequence is CASSFGQFLGEQYF. CDR3 DNA: TGTGCCAGCAGTTTTGGTCAATTCCTCGGGGAGCAGTACTTC.

This sequence joins TRBV20-1 and TRBJ2-1; D is ambiguous. Trimming took 7 bases from V and 5 from J, leaving 6 bases between them. Per germline, CDR1 DFQATT and CDR2 SNEGSKA (reference sequence). The length of the CDR3 is 10 residues. For the CDR3, the DNA is TGCAGTGGCGGACACAATGAGCAGTTCTTC. Amino acids: CSGGHNEQFF.

This clone appeared a single time. The chain links TRBV5-5 to TRBJ1-5; D not resolved. CDR1 is SGHKS and CDR2 is YYEKEE in the germline V gene (reference sequence). The CDR3 loop spans 15 amino acids. V dropped 2 bases and J dropped 0 bases, with 9 bases sitting between them. The CDR3 sequence is CASSLTWGSNQPQHF. In DNA form, the CDR3 reads TGTGCCAGCAGCTTAACCTGGGGTAGCAATCAGCCCCAGCATTTT.

The V call is TRBV5-4, the J call TRBJ2-1; TRBD1 agrees at 9 bases. The germline V gene encodes CDR1 SGHNT and CDR2 YYREEE (reference sequence). V trimming: 4 bases; J trimming: 8 bases; junction bases outside the gene matches: 10. The CDR3 contains 15 residues. CDR3 DNA sequence: TGTGCCAGCAGCCACTCCGGGACAGGGTACCATGAGCAGTTCTTC. Amino acid sequence: CASSHSGTGYHEQFF.